This T cell receptor (beta chain) came from a study of shared clonotypes between healthy human individuals. The CDR3 loop spans 15 amino acids. V trimming: 5 bases; J trimming: 5 bases; junction bases outside the gene matches: 12. Per germline, CDR1 SGHVS and CDR2 FNYEAQ. Concerning this clone itself: Its target is not known.

Study-wide findings and caveats: It was anticipated that sequencing depth would influence how many clonotypes donors shared. Incompleteness in sorted-subset sequencing, despite large depth, was shown by rarefaction. Non-shared clonotypes had lower generation probabilities than those shared by all four donors.

The input for sorted-subset replicate PCRs was roughly 180 ng DNA, tens of thousands of T cell genomes. Profiling relied on immunoSEQ multiplex PCR, and the TCRdb table lists in-frame clones only, not all of them. The sample includes around 690,000 clones, roughly 91% of them seen just once. Sequenced material: memory CD8+ T cells from PBMCs. Subset denoted: CD45RO+ cells pooled with CCR7-negative TemRA cells. The clonotype comes from a man aged 18 to 29 in good health. Some clones in this sample may be carry-over from other donors' samples. The rearrangement joins TRBV7-6 to TRBJ2-7; 7 bases are a match to TRBD1. The CDR3 spells CASSPDRAPTNEQYF. The CDR3 DNA is TGTGCCAGCAGCCCCGACAGGGCCCCAACCAACGAGCAGTACTTC.